The 27 T cell receptor beta chains below all came from one sample that was sequenced in a study of T cell responses to AZD1222 COVID-19 vaccine (dated by TCRdb to the early 2020s). The time point label for this specimen denotes: baseline before first vaccination. The library was obtained by the immunoSEQ multiplex PCR assay. TCRdb stores this immuneACCESS table with in-frame sequences only. Part of the clones is absent; in the studies checked, under half of the shortfall reflects unresolved V genes, and no reason is known for the rest. In this sample the table shows 130,000 to 150,000 clones, around 87% of which occur a single time. The ten largest clones represent around 1.6% of the sample. The sample in question was peripheral blood, obtained on day 0 of AZD1222 vaccination. The receptors derive from an adult in good health.

This chain joins TRBV27 and TRBJ1-5, with D unresolved. Germline CDR1 MNHEY, CDR2 SMNVEV (reference sequence). The CDR3 runs to 13 residues. V was shortened by 3 bases and J by 3 bases, with 6 bases between the two germline ends. The CDR3 loop reads CASSFSVNQPQHF. CDR3 nucleotide sequence: TGTGCCAGCAGTTTTAGTGTCAATCAGCCCCAGCATTTT.

This sequence joins TRBV27 and TRBJ2-7; the D gene is possibly TRBD2 (7 bases). Trimming removed 5 bases from V and 0 bases from J, with 17 bases in between. The CDR3 totals 16 residues. Looked up from germline, CDR1 is MNHEY and CDR2 is SMNVEV (reference sequence). In DNA, the CDR3 is TGTGCCAGCAGTCGCACAGGGAGGGGTTACTCCTACGAGCAGTACTTC. Protein product: CASSRTGRGYSYEQYF.

The V call is TRBV6-5, the J call TRBJ1-2, with 9 nucleotides matching TRBD1. There are 14 residues in the CDR3. The V gene's germline CDR1 is MNHEY and CDR2 SVGAGI. The junction had 9 bases not matched to a gene; V was cut back by 10 bases and J by 3 bases. CDR3 bases: TGTGCCACAGCTCGGGGACAGGGAGACTATGGCTACACCTTC. This translates into CATARGQGDYGYTF.

V gene TRBV30 combines with J gene TRBJ2-1, with D possibly TRBD2 on 8 matching bases. Germline CDR1 and CDR2: GTSNPN and SVGIG (reference sequence). Trimming cost V 7 bases and J 8 bases, with 24 bases left between them. This CDR3 region has 15 residues. The CDR3 here is CASSRGGLGFDEQFF. As DNA, the CDR3 is TGTGCCTCCTCCAGGGGGGGACTAGGATTCGATGAGCAGTTCTTC. The whole variable domain, remainder taken from reference TRBV30 and TRBJ2-1, is SQTIHQWPATLVQPVGSPLSLECTVEGTSNPNLYWYRQAAGRGLQLLFYSVGIGQISSEVPQNLSASRPQDRQFILSSKKLLLSDSGFYLCASSRGGLGFDEQFFGPGTRLTVL.

The chain links TRBV6-5 to TRBJ2-1; 7 bases fit TRBD1. This CDR3 is 14 amino acids long. The germline V gene encodes CDR1 MNHEY and CDR2 SVGAGI. V was clipped by 6 bases and J by 6 bases; unmatched bases: 8. CDR3 in DNA: TGTGCCAGCAGGCCGGGACAGAGACGCAATGAGCAGTTCTTC. Translated, it gives CASRPGQRRNEQFF.

The chain recombines TRBV6-5 with TRBJ2-4, with D tentatively TRBD2 (5 bases). The V end lost 6 bases, the J end lost 7 bases, and 10 bases lay between the germline ends. From germline, CDR1 is MNHEY and CDR2 SVGAGI. This CDR3 is 12 amino acids long. Here the CDR3 reads CASSPRGNIQYF. The CDR3, as DNA: TGTGCCAGCAGCCCCCGCGGGAACATTCAGTACTTC.

The chain employs TRBV3-1 (or the pseudogene TRBV3-2) and TRBJ1-1, with D maybe TRBD1 (6 bases). The CDR3 extends over 15 amino acids. Trimming took off 4 bases at V and 4 bases at J, with 16 bases between the two ends. In germline, CDR1 is LGHDT, CDR2 YNNKEL (reference sequence). Written as DNA, the CDR3 is TGTGCCAGCAGCCCGTTAAGGGCCAGGGGCACTGAAGCTTTCTTT. Translation gives CASSPLRARGTEAFF.

The CDR3 DNA sequence: TGTGCCAGCAGTGAAGTCCTCGACGGGAATCAGCCCCAGCATTTT. As protein: CASSEVLDGNQPQHF. V gene TRBV6-1 combines with J gene TRBJ1-5; the D is unclear. Germline CDR1 and CDR2: MNHNS and SASEGT. Trimming shortened V by 1 base and J by 4 bases, and 11 bases separated the two germline ends. This CDR3 is 15 amino acids long.

This sequence joins TRBV4-2 and TRBJ1-1; TRBD1 is a possible D gene (5 bases). The V and J ends lost 0 bases and 11 bases respectively, with 16 bases between them. The CDR3 spans 14 residues. Germline V gives CDR1 LGHNA, CDR2 YNFKEQ. The CDR3 DNA sequence: TGTGCCAGCAGCCAAGAAGGGTTATGGGGCGGCGCTTTCTTT. The encoded protein is CASSQEGLWGGAFF.

V gene TRBV9 combines with J gene TRBJ1-6; 9 nucleotides match TRBD1. The CDR3 is 16 amino acids. CDR1 and CDR2 (germline): SGDLS, YYNGEE. The J segment lost 10 bases and the V segment lost 1 base, leaving 9 bases of the junction unmatched. The CDR3 spells CASSVTLQGAGSPLHF. CDR3 bases: TGTGCCAGCAGCGTAACCCTACAGGGGGCTGGATCACCCCTCCACTTT.

This chain connects TRBV18 to TRBJ2-7, with D possibly being TRBD1 (5 bases). This CDR3 is built from 14 residues. The V gene's germline CDR1 is KGHSH and CDR2 LQKENI. The germline V and J ends were trimmed by 3 bases and 0 bases, with 9 bases remaining between them. As DNA, the CDR3 is TGTGCCAGCTCACCGCAGGGCCTCTCCTACGAGCAGTACTTC. This sequence encodes CASSPQGLSYEQYF.

The rearrangement links TRBV7-9 to TRBJ2-5; no firm D call. The CDR3 has 14 amino acids. Germline V gene sequence: CDR1 SEHNR, CDR2 FQNEAQ (reference sequence). The V end was cut by 5 bases, the J end by 2 bases, with 12 bases between. Here the CDR3 reads CASSPRGKQETQYF. CDR3 sequence (DNA): TGTGCCAGCAGCCCCCGAGGAAAGCAAGAGACCCAGTACTTC.

The chain joins TRBV18 to TRBJ1-1; weak D call: TRBD1 (5 bases). Deletions cut 3 bases from V and 2 bases from J, with 10 bases between. Germline CDR1 KGHSH, CDR2 LQKENI. This CDR3 has 14 amino acids. The CDR3 region has the DNA TGTGCCAGCTCACCGCAGGGAGTCAACACTGAAGCTTTCTTT. Encoded protein: CASSPQGVNTEAFF.

This clone was counted a few times. The chain couples TRBV19 to TRBJ1-6, with 9 bases lining up with TRBD1. The J segment lost 10 bases and the V segment lost 4 bases, leaving 2 bases of the junction unmatched. Germline assignment: CDR1 LNHDA and CDR2 SQIVND (reference sequence). The CDR3 has 13 residues. The CDR3: CASSRDRESPLHF. The CDR3 DNA reads as TGTGCCAGTAGTAGGGACAGGGAATCACCCCTCCACTTT.

V and J are TRBV6-5 and TRBJ1-5; D perhaps matches TRBD1 (5 bases). V was cut by 8 bases and J by 7 bases, with 12 bases left in between. Germline lookup yields CDR1 MNHEY and CDR2 SVGAGI. The CDR3 sequence is 12 residues long. CDR3 DNA sequence: TGTGCCAGCGGTAGGGGACGGCAGCCCCAGCATTTT. Its translation: CASGRGRQPQHF.

This chain links TRBV7-9 with TRBJ1-1, with a weak D call TRBD1 (6 bases). V lost 1 base and J lost 6, with 12 bases in between. The germline gives CDR1 SEHNR, CDR2 FQNEAQ (reference sequence). The CDR3 consists of 14 residues. CDR3 DNA: TGTGCCAGCAGCTTAGGTCAGGGGTGGCCTGAAGCTTTCTTT. This gives the protein CASSLGQGWPEAFF.

This chain joins TRBV27 and TRBJ2-4, with 7 bases fitting TRBD2. The CDR3 has 15 residues. Germline V gene data show CDR1 as MNHEY and CDR2 as SMNVEV (reference sequence). J gave up 7 bases and V 2 bases, and 8 bases lay outside the gene matches. CDR3 in amino acids: CASSLGWGGVNIQYF. The DNA for the CDR3 is TGTGCCAGCAGTTTAGGTTGGGGGGGGGTGAACATTCAGTACTTC.

V is TRBV27 and J is TRBJ2-7, with D unclear. V was clipped by 3 bases and J by 0 bases, with 6 bases between them. CDR3 length: 13 amino acids. CDR1 is MNHEY, CDR2 SMNVEV, per germline (reference sequence). CDR3 DNA: TGTGCCAGCAGTTTTATCCTCTCCTACGAGCAGTACTTC. Translation gives CASSFILSYEQYF.

V and J are TRBV11-2 and TRBJ2-7; the D is unclear. Germline CDR1 is SGHAT and CDR2 is FQNNGV. The V gene lost 0 bases and the J gene lost 6 bases, with 3 bases spanning the gap. This CDR3 contains 11 residues. CDR3 sequence reads: CASSLDIEQYF. The DNA for the CDR3 is TGTGCCAGCAGCTTAGATATCGAGCAGTACTTC.

This clone was found once. The rearrangement uses TRBV2 and TRBJ1-5; D is unclear. CDR1 and CDR2 (germline): SNHLY, FYNNEI. V gave up 2 bases and J gave up 4 bases, with 9 bases separating them. CDR3 length: 14 residues. CDR3 DNA sequence: TGTGCCAGCAGTGAACAGCCATTTAATCAGCCCCAGCATTTT. It encodes CASSEQPFNQPQHF. Full variable domain (missing parts from reference TRBV2 and TRBJ1-5): EPEVTQTPSHQVTQMGQEVILRCVPISNHLYFYWYRQILGQKVEFLVSFYNNEISEKSEIFDDQFSVERPDGSNFTLKIRSTKLEDSAMYFCASSEQPFNQPQHFGDGTRLSIL.

As DNA, the CDR3 is TGTGCCAGCTCACCGAGGCCGGATCAGCCCCAGCATTTT. Protein product: CASSPRPDQPQHF. The chain joins TRBV18 to TRBJ1-5; D not resolved. This CDR3 comprises 13 residues. Trimming shortened V by 3 bases and J by 5 bases, and 8 bases separated the two germline ends. Germline values: CDR1 KGHSH, CDR2 LQKENI.

This chain uses TRBV27 with TRBJ2-3; 9 bases fit TRBD2. Unmatched junction bases numbered 11, after V lost 8 bases and J lost 5 bases. Germline-derived CDR1 and CDR2 are MNHEY and SMNVEV (reference sequence). CDR3 length equals 15 residues. The CDR3 region is CASWPGLAGGDTQYF. The CDR3 region has the DNA TGTGCCAGCTGGCCGGGACTAGCAGGGGGAGATACGCAGTATTTT.

V usage is TRBV28 and J usage is TRBJ2-7; D tentatively fits TRBD1 or TRBD2 (5 bases each). CDR1 is MDHEN, CDR2 SYDVKM, per germline. The CDR3 contains 15 residues. The ends were cut back, 3 bases at V and 2 bases at J, with 14 bases in the middle. The CDR3 is CASSLISGATYEQYF. The CDR3 nucleotides are TGTGCCAGCAGTTTGATTTCCGGGGCCACCTACGAGCAGTACTTC.

V and J are TRBV30 and TRBJ1-2; 8 nucleotides agree with TRBD1. Per the germline V gene, CDR1 is GTSNPN and CDR2 is SVGIG (reference sequence). The ends lost 4 bases at V and 4 bases at J; junction bases unmatched: 8. CDR3 length: 14 amino acids. As DNA, the CDR3 is TGTGCCTGGAACCCCTTGGACAGGGCCTATGGCTACACCTTC. The encoded protein is CAWNPLDRAYGYTF.

V is TRBV7-8 and J is TRBJ1-1; D remains unclear. CDR3 length equals 14 residues. The V gene's germline CDR1 is SGHVS and CDR2 FQNEAQ. V was shortened by 5 bases and J by 5 bases, with 15 bases between the two germline ends. CDR3 nucleotides: TGTGCCAGCAGCCTTAGTGGGCCACAGACTGAAGCTTTCTTT. Residues: CASSLSGPQTEAFF.

The genes are TRBV6-6 and TRBJ1-1; D is uncertain. Germline CDR1 reads MNHNY; CDR2 reads SVGAGI (reference sequence). V lost 0 bases, J lost 3 bases, and 5 bases lay in between. The CDR3 length is 13 residues. The CDR3: CASSYSIDTEAFF. DNA for the CDR3: TGTGCCAGCAGTTACTCGATTGACACTGAAGCTTTCTTT.

The chain is built from TRBV9 and TRBJ1-6; TRBD1 matches 8 bases. J lost 9 bases, V lost 0 bases, and 8 bases had no gene match. Germline values: CDR1 SGDLS, CDR2 YYNGEE. The CDR3 is 16 residues long. The CDR3 DNA sequence: TGTGCCAGCAGCGTAGGGGGCAGGGGGCGCGTTTCACCCCTCCACTTT. This codes for CASSVGGRGRVSPLHF.